One and the same sample provided the 30 T cell receptor beta chains below, sequenced in a study of regulatory T cells in long-lasting Graves disease. Combining iRepertoire HTBI primers with Arm-PCR of CDR3 regions, the authors built TCR beta libraries. Each CDR3 protein gets one entry after TCRdb re-called the multiplex PCR reads with MiXCR. The data hold 350,000 to 450,000 distinct CDR3 sequences, with more than 12% observed a single time. Time point in this sample: newly diagnosed GD, antithyroid drugs for less than 3 months. PBMC RNA was the source of the TCR library. The sample also formed part of further work on T cells in Graves' hyperthyroidism and ophthalmopathy.

The specimen comprised peripheral blood mononuclear cells (PBMCs), sampled at new diagnosis, from a patient treated with antithyroid drugs. The receptors shown here come from a woman aged 25-40 years with Graves disease.

This clonotype was observed at least ten times. V gene TRBV7-2 combines with J gene TRBJ2-7; D is uncertain. The CDR3 sequence is 14 residues long. V was cut by 1 base and J by 2 bases, with 9 bases left in between. The germline gives CDR1 SGHTA, CDR2 FQGNSA. The CDR3 protein is CASSLEAGPYEQYF. CDR3 bases: TGTGCCAGCAGCTTAGAGGCAGGTCCCTACGAGCAGTACTTC.

The chain couples TRBV12-5 to TRBJ1-6, with a weak D call TRBD1 (6 bases). Germline V gene data show CDR1 as LGHNT and CDR2 as FRNRAP. The CDR3 covers 15 residues. Trimming shortened V by 0 bases and J by 8 bases, and 11 bases separated the two germline ends. Written as DNA, the CDR3 is TGTGCTAGTGGTTTGGTCGGCCAGGGGCATTCACCCCTCCACTTT. Protein: CASGLVGQGHSPLHF.

This clonotype was found a few times. This rearrangement joins TRBV10-3 to TRBJ1-3; D is possibly TRBD1 (5 bases). Germline lookup yields CDR1 ENHRY and CDR2 SYGVKD. The CDR3 runs to 14 residues. V was cut by 10 bases and J by 0 bases, with 13 bases left in between. As DNA, the CDR3 is TGTGCCACGACGGGGACTTCCTCTGGAAACACCATATATTTT. Encoded protein: CATTGTSSGNTIYF.

This clonotype was counted at least ten times. The chain links TRBV18 to TRBJ2-3; D is perhaps TRBD2 (5 bases). The CDR3 has 13 residues. Germline loops: CDR1 KGHSH, CDR2 LQKENI. The V gene lost 2 bases and the J gene lost 8 bases, with 11 bases spanning the gap. CDR3 sequence (DNA): TGTGCCAGCTCACCAGGAGGAGCCCTTACGCAGTATTTT. It yields the protein CASSPGGALTQYF. Variable domain in full (rest from reference TRBV18 and TRBJ2-3): NAGVMQNPRHLVRRRGQEARLRCSPMKGHSHVYWYRQLPEEGLKFMVYLQKENIIDESGMPKERFSAEFPKEGPSILRIQQVVRGDSAAYFCASSPGGALTQYFGPGTRLTVL.

This clonotype was found many times. The chain joins TRBV3-1 to TRBJ2-5; D gene unclear. This CDR3 has 11 amino acids. V gave up 5 bases and J gave up 5 bases, with 6 bases separating them. CDR1 is LGHDT and CDR2 is YNNKEL in the germline V gene (reference sequence). The CDR3 DNA reads TGTGCCAGCAGCTCATGGGAGACCCAGTACTTC. Encoded protein: CASSSWETQYF.

The rearrangement links TRBV10-1 to TRBJ2-3, with a possible D match to TRBD1 (6 bases). V lost 2 bases to trimming and J lost 3 bases, with 18 bases between them. The CDR3 covers 17 residues. In germline, CDR1 is WNHNN, CDR2 SYGVQD (reference sequence). CDR3 in DNA: TGCGCCAGCAGTGAGAGAAAGTTTAGGGGGAGTACAGATACGCAGTATTTT. Residues: CASSERKFRGSTDTQYF.

As regards this clonotype: This clone may be a read error of a much larger clone one base away. The CDR3 protein is CATSDSGLAGSNEQSF. The CDR3 DNA reads as TGTGCCACCAGTGACTCGGGACTAGCGGGAAGTAATGAGCAGTCCTTC. This sequence joins TRBV24-1 and TRBJ2-1; 13 nucleotides match TRBD2. This CDR3 comprises 16 residues. The germline gives CDR1 KGHDR, CDR2 SFDVKD.

This clonotype was counted at least ten times. This chain links TRBV14 with TRBJ2-3; D call uncertain. V was trimmed by 0 bases and J by 5 bases, leaving 12 bases between them. This CDR3 has 15 residues. Germline values: CDR1 SGHDN, CDR2 FVKESK. Here the CDR3 reads CASSQDLGPGDTQYF. The CDR3 DNA reads TGTGCCAGCAGCCAAGATCTTGGCCCGGGAGATACGCAGTATTTT.

The sample holds a few counts of this clonotype. The J gene is TRBJ2-1, the V gene TRBV15; the D gene could be TRBD1 or TRBD2 (5 bases each). This CDR3 has 16 amino acids. V shed 0 bases and J shed 0 bases, with 9 bases lying between them. Looked up from germline, CDR1 is LNHNV and CDR2 is YYDKDF (reference sequence). This CDR3 is CATSREPGSSYNEQFF. The CDR3 coding sequence is TGTGCCACCAGCAGAGAGCCAGGGAGCTCCTACAATGAGCAGTTCTTC.

This clonotype was observed at least ten times. CDR3 sequence: CASSTSQRGVTEAFF. The CDR3 DNA is TGTGCCAGCAGTACTTCACAGAGAGGGGTCACTGAAGCTTTCTTT. The rearrangement uses TRBV6-1 and TRBJ1-1; the D gene is possibly TRBD1 (5 bases). V was clipped by 5 bases and J by 4 bases, with 17 bases between them. The length of the CDR3 is 15 residues. The germline V gene has CDR1 MNHNS and CDR2 SASEGT.

About this clonotype itself: Germline is not matched at one junction end, which may reflect a read error. The chain employs TRBV7-9 and TRBJ1-1; TRBD1 is a possible D gene (5 bases). Per germline, CDR1 SEHNR and CDR2 FQNEAQ (reference sequence). This CDR3 has 14 residues. The DNA for the CDR3 is TGCGCCAGCAGCTTGGTGCAGGGTGACACTGAAGCTTTCTTT. The encoded protein is CASSLVQGDTEAFF.

This clonotype was detected only a few times. The junction shows a germline mismatch at one end, possibly a read error. V is TRBV2 and J is TRBJ2-5; tentative D call: TRBD2 (7 bases). The CDR3 runs to 16 residues. The germline CDR1 and CDR2 sequences are SNHLY and FYNNEI. The CDR3 DNA is TGCGCCAGCAGCCCCTTAGGGGGGGAAGGGCAAGAGACCCAGTACTTC. Amino acid sequence: CASSPLGGEGQETQYF.

This clonotype was seen a few times. The chain carries TRBV7-2 and TRBJ1-4; D unclear. This CDR3 contains 14 residues. The germline gives CDR1 SGHTA, CDR2 FQGNSA. V dropped 8 bases and J dropped 4 bases, with 14 bases sitting between them. The CDR3 bases are TGTGCCAGCCAGGAGGCAGCATTTAATGAAAAACTGTTTTTT. Its protein is CASQEAAFNEKLFF.

With respect to this clonotype: An end of the junction does not agree with germline; a read error may underlie this. The chain combines TRBV5-1 with TRBJ1-2, with D hard to call. This CDR3 has 11 amino acids. Germline CDR1 SGHRS, CDR2 YFSETQ. CDR3 region: CASSTSYGYTF. CDR3 in DNA: TGTGCCAGCAGCACCTCTTATGGCTACACCTTC.

V is TRBV19 and J is TRBJ2-1, with 7 nucleotides matching TRBD1. The CDR3 totals 15 residues. From germline, CDR1 is LNHDA and CDR2 SQIVND (reference sequence). Trimming took 7 bases from V and 9 from J; bases not matched to a gene: 15. The CDR3 nucleotides read TGTGCCAGTACCAAGACAGGGAATAGTTGGGGTGAGCAGTTCTTC. Translating gives CASTKTGNSWGEQFF.

The chain recombines TRBV5-6 with TRBJ1-5, with D perhaps matching TRBD1 (5 bases). The CDR3 has 12 residues. V lost 8 bases and J 4 bases, leaving 10 bases between the germline ends. From germline, CDR1 is SGHDT and CDR2 YYEEEE. Here the CDR3 reads CASSKGNQPQHF. The DNA of the CDR3 is TGTGCCAGTAGTAAGGGGAATCAGCCCCAGCATTTT. Combining the CDR3 with reference TRBV5-6 and TRBJ1-5 gives the whole variable domain DAGVTQSPTHLIKTRGQQVTLRCSPKSGHDTVSWYQQALGQGPQFIFQYYEEEERQRGNFPDRFSGHQFPNYSSELNVNALLLGDSALYLCASSKGNQPQHFGDGTRLSIL.

This clonotype showed up just a few times. The gene calls are TRBV30 and TRBJ1-4; D is unclear. CDR3 length equals 11 residues. CDR1 and CDR2 from the germline V gene are GTSNPN and SVGIG (reference sequence). The V end was cut by 1 base, the J end by 8 bases, with 5 bases between. This chain's CDR3 is CAWSDREKLFF. CDR3 bases: TGTGCCTGGAGTGATCGGGAAAAACTGTTTTTT.

This clonotype occurred many times. The rearrangement joins TRBV7-8 to TRBJ2-7; D gene ambiguous. Per the germline V gene, CDR1 is SGHVS and CDR2 is FQNEAQ. This CDR3 is 13 amino acids long. Trimming pared 1 base from V and 3 bases from J, leaving 7 bases between. CDR3 nucleotides: TGTGCCAGCAGCTTAGATCTCCGCTACGAGCAGTACTTC. Translated: CASSLDLRYEQYF. Using reference TRBV7-8 and TRBJ2-7 for the parts outside the CDR3, the full variable domain is GAGVSQSPRYKVAKRGQDVALRCDPISGHVSLFWYQQALGQGPEFLTYFQNEAQLDKSGLPSDRFFAERPEGSVSTLKIQRTQQEDSAVYLCASSLDLRYEQYFGPGTRLTVT.

This clonotype was observed many times. The rearrangement joins TRBV29-1 to TRBJ2-5; TRBD2 matches at 11 bases. Germline values: CDR1 SQVTM, CDR2 ANQGSEA. Trimming took 7 bases from V and 5 from J; bases not matched to a gene: 6. CDR3 length equals 13 residues. The CDR3 DNA follows: TGCAGCGGTAGCGGGAGGGCCCCCGAGACCCAGTACTTC. Amino acid sequence: CSGSGRAPETQYF.

This clonotype was seen only a few times. The V and J genes are TRBV6-5 and TRBJ2-7; unclear D gene. CDR1 is MNHEY and CDR2 is SVGAGI in the germline V gene. The CDR3 covers 13 residues. Deletions cut 4 bases from V and 2 bases from J, with 9 bases between. CDR3 amino acids: CASSSTKAYEQYF. The CDR3, as DNA: TGTGCCAGCAGTTCCACCAAGGCCTACGAGCAGTACTTC.

The sample holds many counts of this clonotype. The chain carries TRBV12-3 or TRBV12-4 and TRBJ1-5; TRBD1 matches 8 bases. The CDR3 sequence is 17 residues long. The ends lost 3 bases at V and 0 bases at J; junction bases unmatched: 7. CDR3 DNA sequence: TGTGCCAGCAGTTTTGACAGGGGAGGCTATAGCAATCAGCCCCAGCATTTT. Amino acid sequence: CASSFDRGGYSNQPQHF.

This clonotype appeared many times. One end of the junction does not line up with germline, which may come from a read error. The chain carries TRBV6-8 and TRBJ2-2, with 8 bases lining up with TRBD2. The CDR3 has 20 residues. The germline V gene encodes CDR1 MNHGY and CDR2 SAAAGT. The CDR3, as DNA: TGTGCCAGCAGTTACTCGCGAAATCGACCGACTAGCGTGAACACCGAGGAGCTGTTTTTT. Protein sequence: CASSYSRNRPTSVNTEELFF.

In its sample, this clonotype was seen once. This chain connects TRBV18 to TRBJ1-3, with D perhaps matching TRBD1 (5 bases). Germline V gene data show CDR1 as KGHSH and CDR2 as LQKENI. V shed 6 bases and J shed 0 bases, with 12 bases lying between them. The CDR3 has 15 amino acids. This chain's CDR3 is CASSPVRGSGNTIYF. In DNA, the CDR3 is TGTGCCAGCTCGCCAGTAAGGGGCTCTGGAAACACCATATATTTT.

Many counts were recorded for this clonotype. The V and J genes are TRBV24-1 and TRBJ1-5; tentative D call: TRBD1 (6 bases). The CDR3 is 14 residues long. V shed 9 bases and J shed 6 bases, with 17 bases lying between them. CDR1 KGHDR and CDR2 SFDVKD come from the germline V gene. CDR3 bases: TGTGCCACCTCCGACAGGCCCGGGGCTCAGCCCCAGCATTTT. Translation gives CATSDRPGAQPQHF.

This clonotype was detected many times. CDR3 DNA: TGTGCCAGCAGCCCCGGGACTCGAGGGGAGACCCAGTACTTC. Its translation is CASSPGTRGETQYF. The gene calls are TRBV5-5 and TRBJ2-5; D might be TRBD2 (6 bases). The length of the CDR3 is 14 residues. Germline values: CDR1 SGHKS, CDR2 YYEKEE (reference sequence). The V end lost 4 bases, the J end lost 5 bases, and 15 bases lay between the germline ends.

This clonotype was recorded at least ten times. This rearrangement joins TRBV5-1 to TRBJ1-1; D not resolved. CDR3 length: 17 residues. Trimming cost V 0 bases and J 1 base, with 16 bases left between them. Per the germline V gene, CDR1 is SGHRS and CDR2 is YFSETQ. The CDR3 here is CASSLGRVLRTNTEAFF. As DNA, the CDR3 is TGCGCCAGCAGCTTGGGCCGTGTGCTCAGGACGAACACTGAAGCTTTCTTT. The variable domain in full, with the rest retrieved from reference TRBV5-1 and TRBJ1-1, is KAGVTQTPRYLIKTRGQQVTLSCSPISGHRSVSWYQQTPGQGLQFLFEYFSETQRNKGNFPGRFSGRQFSNSRSEMNVSTLELGDSALYLCASSLGRVLRTNTEAFFGQGTRLTVV.

This clonotype was counted a few times. The rearrangement uses TRBV12-5 and TRBJ1-2; TRBD1 aligns across 9 bases. The length of the CDR3 is 15 residues. CDR1 is LGHNT, CDR2 FRNRAP, per germline. The trim removed 0 bases at V and 8 bases at J, leaving 7 bases unmatched. The CDR3 DNA sequence: TGTGCTAGTGGTTTGGTATCCGGGACAGGGATAGGCTACACCTTC. Protein sequence: CASGLVSGTGIGYTF.

About this clonotype: A much larger clone lies a single base off, so this may be a read error. The chain is built from TRBV7-9 and TRBJ2-7; no firm D call. CDR1 is SEHNR, CDR2 FQNEAQ, per germline (reference sequence). There are 14 residues in the CDR3. The germline V and J ends were trimmed by 7 bases and 4 bases, with 17 bases remaining between them. The CDR3 loop is CASNMQPAEYEQYF. CDR3 coding DNA: TGTGCCAGCAACATGCAACCCGCCGAATACGAGCAGTACTTC. The complete variable domain, with remaining parts taken from reference TRBV7-9 and TRBJ2-7, reads DTGVSQNPRHKITKRGQNVTFRCDPISEHNRLYWYRQTLGQGPEFLTYFQNEAQLEKSRLLSDRFSAERPKGSFSTLEIQRTEQGDSAMYLCASNMQPAEYEQYFGPGTRLTVT.

This clonotype was recorded many times. V gene TRBV2 combines with J gene TRBJ1-1; D is unclear. V was shortened by 3 bases and J by 5 bases, with 7 bases between the two germline ends. The CDR3 extends over 12 amino acids. Looked up from germline, CDR1 is SNHLY and CDR2 is FYNNEI. The chain's CDR3 is CASSEWETEAFF. DNA for the CDR3: TGTGCCAGCAGTGAGTGGGAAACTGAAGCTTTCTTT.

This clonotype has just a few counts. The chain carries TRBV7-2 and TRBJ1-5; D not certain. The CDR3 has 13 amino acids. Trimming removed 7 bases from V and 13 bases from J, with 20 bases in between. From germline, CDR1 is SGHTA and CDR2 FQGNSA. CDR3 DNA sequence: TGTGCCAGCACGCCTTACATCGGGCAGCATCAGCATTTT. Residues: CASTPYIGQHQHF.